The 13 T cell receptor beta chains below were found in one sample sequenced in a study of technical replicates of blood from a handful of donors. TCRdb's table, derived via immunoSEQ multiplex PCR, lists solely in-frame clones and lacks some. The sample shows roughly 60,000 clones, roughly 89% of them seen only once. Material: PBMCs. These receptors all come from a human donor in good health. Some clones in this sample may be carry-over from other donors' samples.

The chain carries TRBV7-9 and TRBJ2-5; TRBD2 agrees at 9 bases. CDR1 is SEHNR and CDR2 is FQNEAQ in the germline V gene (reference sequence). The CDR3 runs to 17 residues. With V trimmed by 1 base and J by 3 bases, 9 bases remained unmatched. CDR3 region: CASSLGQLSGSEETQYF. In DNA form, the CDR3 reads TGTGCCAGCAGCTTAGGTCAGCTTAGCGGGAGCGAAGAGACCCAGTACTTC.

The chain joins TRBV19 to TRBJ1-5; D is perhaps TRBD1 (5 bases). Trimming pared 5 bases from V and 0 bases from J, leaving 11 bases between. Germline loops: CDR1 LNHDA, CDR2 SQIVND (reference sequence). CDR3 length: 15 residues. CDR3 DNA: TGTGCCAGTAGTCTGACAGATTATAGCAATCAGCCCCAGCATTTT. The encoded protein is CASSLTDYSNQPQHF.

This chain uses TRBV6-5 with TRBJ2-7, with 7 nucleotides matching TRBD2. The CDR3 loop spans 14 amino acids. The germline CDR1 and CDR2 sequences are MNHEY and SVGAGI. After removal of 5 bases from V and 0 bases from J, the junction contained 4 bases not matched to a gene. The CDR3 is CASSPSGSSYEQYF. The CDR3 DNA follows: TGTGCCAGCAGTCCTAGCGGTAGCTCCTACGAGCAGTACTTC.

The chain joins TRBV5-6 to TRBJ2-3; D is unclear. The germline gives CDR1 SGHDT, CDR2 YYEEEE. The CDR3 totals 14 residues. Trimming pared 2 bases from V and 7 bases from J, leaving 14 bases between. Here the CDR3 DNA reads TGTGCCAGCAGCTTAAGGCGGTCGGCGCATACGCAGTATTTT. Translated, it gives CASSLRRSAHTQYF. The full variable domain, with the rest looked up from reference TRBV5-6 and TRBJ2-3, is DAGVTQSPTHLIKTRGQQVTLRCSPKSGHDTVSWYQQALGQGPQFIFQYYEEEERQRGNFPDRFSGHQFPNYSSELNVNALLLGDSALYLCASSLRRSAHTQYFGPGTRLTVL.

This chain links TRBV6-6 with TRBJ1-1; D is unclear. The CDR3 loop spans 14 amino acids. V lost 5 bases, J lost 4 bases, and 14 bases lay in between. Germline values: CDR1 MNHNY, CDR2 SVGAGI (reference sequence). This chain's CDR3 is CASSPRGEGTEAFF. The CDR3 coding sequence is TGTGCCAGCAGTCCACGTGGGGAGGGCACTGAAGCTTTCTTT.

This clone occurred a few times. The chain couples TRBV30 to TRBJ1-1, with D possibly matching TRBD1 (5 bases). CDR1 is GTSNPN and CDR2 is SVGIG in the germline V gene (reference sequence). The CDR3 has 14 amino acids. V lost 4 bases to trimming and J lost 4 bases, with 16 bases between them. CDR3 coding DNA: TGTGCCTGGATTAGGCGGCAGGGAGGCACTGAAGCTTTCTTT. This translates into CAWIRRQGGTEAFF. The variable domain in full, completed from reference TRBV30 and TRBJ1-1, reads SQTIHQWPATLVQPVGSPLSLECTVEGTSNPNLYWYRQAAGRGLQLLFYSVGIGQISSEVPQNLSASRPQDRQFILSSKKLLLSDSGFYLCAWIRRQGGTEAFFGQGTRLTVV.

V and J are TRBV5-6 and TRBJ1-1; 9 positions match TRBD1. The CDR3 length is 17 residues. Germline CDR1 SGHDT, CDR2 YYEEEE. J was trimmed by 0 bases and V by 1 base; bases with no gene match: 7. CDR3 residues: CASSLSGTGSLNTEAFF. The CDR3 bases are TGTGCCAGCAGCTTGTCCGGGACAGGGTCACTGAACACTGAAGCTTTCTTT.

V is TRBV20-1 and J is TRBJ1-2; TRBD1 agrees at 8 bases. The CDR3 loop spans 11 amino acids. Per germline, CDR1 DFQATT and CDR2 SNEGSKA (reference sequence). J lost 8 bases, V lost 7 bases, and 6 bases had no gene match. The CDR3 region is CSVTTGDGYTF. The CDR3 DNA reads as TGCAGTGTGACGACAGGGGACGGCTACACCTTC.

V gene TRBV10-3 combines with J gene TRBJ1-2; D unclear. The CDR3 has 11 amino acids. CDR1 is ENHRY and CDR2 is SYGVKD in the germline V gene. Trimming left V 7 bases short and J 10 bases short, with 13 bases between. The CDR3 is CAITDSRVYTF. CDR3 in DNA: TGTGCCATCACTGATAGTCGGGTCTACACCTTC.

The chain uses TRBV29-1 and TRBJ2-7; possibly TRBD2 for D (6 bases). This CDR3 region has 15 residues. Between the trimmed V and J ends, which lost 1 base and 3 bases, there was a span of 16 bases. Germline V gene data show CDR1 as SQVTM and CDR2 as ANQGSEA. The CDR3 DNA reads as TGCAGCGTTGAAGTAGTGGGGGGATCAGGCTACGAGCAGTACTTC. Translation gives CSVEVVGGSGYEQYF.

This sequence joins TRBV7-2 and TRBJ2-2; tentative D call: TRBD2 (5 bases). Trimming took off 2 bases at V and 5 bases at J, with 9 bases between the two ends. The V gene's germline CDR1 is SGHTA and CDR2 FQGNSA. This CDR3 spans 14 amino acids. DNA of the CDR3: TGTGCCAGCAGCTTAACATCGGGGACCGGGGAGCTGTTTTTT. Residues: CASSLTSGTGELFF. The full variable domain, completed using reference TRBV7-2 and TRBJ2-2, is GAGVSQSPSNKVTEKGKDVELRCDPISGHTALYWYRQSLGQGLEFLIYFQGNSAPDKSGLPSDRFSAERTGGSVSTLTIQRTQQEDSAVYLCASSLTSGTGELFFGEGSRLTVL.

The J gene is TRBJ2-6, the V gene TRBV18; 9 bases line up with TRBD1. CDR1 and CDR2 (germline): KGHSH, LQKENI. V was clipped by 6 bases and J by 1 base; unmatched bases: 7. The CDR3 is 17 residues long. CDR3 sequence (DNA): TGTGCCAGCTCCCCCGGGACAGGGCTGTCTGGGGCCAACGTCCTGACTTTC. This encodes CASSPGTGLSGANVLTF. Looking up the rest from reference TRBV18 and TRBJ2-6 gives the full variable domain: NAGVMQNPRHLVRRRGQEARLRCSPMKGHSHVYWYRQLPEEGLKFMVYLQKENIIDESGMPKERFSAEFPKEGPSILRIQQVVRGDSAAYFCASSPGTGLSGANVLTFGAGSRLTVL.

This chain uses TRBV28 with TRBJ1-5; 7 nucleotides match TRBD1. Unmatched junction bases numbered 13, after V lost 4 bases and J lost 7 bases. Germline V gene sequence: CDR1 MDHEN, CDR2 SYDVKM. The CDR3 is 16 residues long. The CDR3 region is CASSSIRQGRGQPQHF. The CDR3 DNA sequence: TGTGCCAGCAGTTCAATAAGACAGGGCAGAGGGCAGCCCCAGCATTTT.